The 12 T cell receptor beta chains reported below all come from one sample, sequenced in a study of blood T cell repertoires in COVID-19. Repertoires were generated with immunoSEQ multiplex PCR, while TCRdb's copy carries only in-frame clones and drops some. There are 60,000 to 80,000 clones in the sample; over 80% occur only once, and roughly 13% lies in the top ten. Specimen: peripheral blood. The receptors were gathered from a man aged 50 to 60 with COVID-19, enrolled during active disease.

The rearrangement uses TRBV5-1 and TRBJ2-7; D perhaps matches TRBD2 (6 bases). This CDR3 spans 12 amino acids. Looked up from germline, CDR1 is SGHRS and CDR2 is YFSETQ. V was clipped by 5 bases and J by 3 bases, with 9 bases between them. For the CDR3, the DNA is TGCGCCAGCAGTCTCGGGGGCTACGAGCAGTACTTC. Translated, it gives CASSLGGYEQYF.

The chain carries TRBV7-8 and TRBJ2-7; TRBD1 is a possible D gene (7 bases). The CDR3 covers 15 residues. With 5 bases removed from V and 1 base from J, the gap between germline ends came to 15 bases. Germline loops: CDR1 SGHVS, CDR2 FQNEAQ. The CDR3 here is CASSPSAGQSYEQYF. Here the CDR3 DNA reads TGTGCCAGCAGCCCTAGTGCGGGACAGTCCTACGAGCAGTACTTC.

CDR3 bases: TGTGCCAGCAGCCTTAGGACAGGGGGGAACACCGGGGAGCTGTTTTTT. This codes for CASSLRTGGNTGELFF. The genes are TRBV9 and TRBJ2-2; 10 bases line up with TRBD1. This CDR3 is 16 amino acids long. Germline CDR1 is SGDLS and CDR2 is YYNGEE. Trimming took 4 bases from V and 1 from J; bases not matched to a gene: 4.

The chain carries TRBV7-6 and TRBJ2-7; 10 bases are shared with TRBD1. Germline lookup yields CDR1 SGHVS and CDR2 FNYEAQ. CDR3 length equals 16 residues. Trimming took 5 bases from V and 4 from J; bases not matched to a gene: 11. CDR3 nucleotides: TGTGCCAGCAGCCCGACAGGGGGCGCTTCACGGTACGAGCAGTACTTC. Protein: CASSPTGGASRYEQYF. The whole variable domain, filled in from reference TRBV7-6 and TRBJ2-7, reads GAGVSQSPRYKVTKRGQDVALRCDPISGHVSLYWYRQALGQGPEFLTYFNYEAQQDKSGLPNDRFSAERPEGSISTLTIQRTEQRDSAMYRCASSPTGGASRYEQYFGPGTRLTVT.

The genes are TRBV5-8 and TRBJ2-6, with 9 positions matching TRBD1. Trimming took 3 bases from V and 2 from J; bases not matched to a gene: 9. Germline CDR1 and CDR2: SGHTS and YDEGEE. This CDR3 comprises 18 residues. This CDR3 reads CASSSLGQGIPGANVLTF. CDR3 coding DNA: TGTGCCAGCAGCTCCTTGGGACAGGGAATCCCTGGGGCCAACGTCCTGACTTTC. The variable domain in full, completed from reference TRBV5-8 and TRBJ2-6, reads EAGVTQSPTHLIKTRGQQATLRCSPISGHTSVYWYQQALGLGLQFLLWYDEGEERNRGNFPPRFSGRQFPNYSSELNVNALELEDSALYLCASSSLGQGIPGANVLTFGAGSRLTVL.

V gene TRBV30 combines with J gene TRBJ1-3; D gene unclear. The CDR3 has 13 residues. V lost 2 bases, J lost 3 bases, and 8 bases lay in between. CDR1 is GTSNPN, CDR2 SVGIG, per germline (reference sequence). DNA for the CDR3: TGTGCCTGGAGTACGGGATTTGGAAACACCATATATTTT. Translation: CAWSTGFGNTIYF.

The chain is built from TRBV9 and TRBJ2-3, with 7 nucleotides matching TRBD2. The CDR3 contains 14 residues. J gave up 6 bases and V 0 bases, and 4 bases lay outside the gene matches. Germline V CDR1 and CDR2: SGDLS, YYNGEE. The CDR3 loop reads CASSVDWRGDTQYF. Written as DNA, the CDR3 is TGTGCCAGCAGCGTAGATTGGCGGGGGGATACGCAGTATTTT. Supplemented by reference TRBV9 and TRBJ2-3, the full variable domain reads DSGVTQTPKHLITATGQRVTLRCSPRSGDLSVYWYQQSLDQGLQFLIQYYNGEERAKGNILERFSAQQFPDLHSELNLSSLELGDSALYFCASSVDWRGDTQYFGPGTRLTVL.

The chain uses TRBV5-1 and TRBJ1-1, with D maybe TRBD1 (5 bases). V lost 7 bases, J lost 2 bases, and 18 bases lay in between. The CDR3 is made up of 15 amino acids. The germline V gene has CDR1 SGHRS and CDR2 YFSETQ. CDR3: CASSFVVGANTEAFF. DNA of the CDR3: TGCGCCAGCTCCTTCGTCGTTGGGGCAAACACTGAAGCTTTCTTT.

The chain employs TRBV7-3 and TRBJ2-5; 7 nucleotides agree with TRBD2. This CDR3 is 15 amino acids long. CDR1 is SGHTA and CDR2 is FQGTGA in the germline V gene. V was pared by 5 bases and J by 0 bases, with 6 bases of the junction left unmatched. The CDR3 sequence: CASSKNGRYQETQYF. DNA for the CDR3: TGTGCCAGCAGCAAAAACGGGAGGTACCAAGAGACCCAGTACTTC.

The rearrangement joins TRBV6-5 to TRBJ2-5; D remains unclear. The germline V and J ends were trimmed by 8 bases and 4 bases, with 11 bases remaining between them. This CDR3 comprises 12 residues. Germline V gene sequence: CDR1 MNHEY, CDR2 SVGAGI. CDR3 in DNA: TGTGCCAGCGCCCAAGTGCGAGAGACCCAGTACTTC. Protein: CASAQVRETQYF.

This clone has just a few counts. The rearrangement joins TRBV5-5 to TRBJ2-7; no reliable D call. This CDR3 is 15 amino acids long. In germline, CDR1 is SGHKS, CDR2 YYEKEE (reference sequence). Trimming left V 7 bases short and J 0 bases short, with 17 bases between. CDR3 loop: CASSPRGQHSYEQYF. The CDR3 bases are TGTGCCAGCTCACCCCGTGGGCAGCACTCCTACGAGCAGTACTTC.

The chain couples TRBV5-1 to TRBJ1-1; D is perhaps TRBD1 (6 bases). Germline lookup yields CDR1 SGHRS and CDR2 YFSETQ. The CDR3 has 12 residues. The V and J ends lost 6 bases and 1 base respectively, with 7 bases between them. The CDR3 DNA follows: TGCGCCAGCAACAGGGAGAACACTGAAGCTTTCTTT. Protein sequence: CASNRENTEAFF. Full variable domain (missing parts from reference TRBV5-1 and TRBJ1-1): KAGVTQTPRYLIKTRGQQVTLSCSPISGHRSVSWYQQTPGQGLQFLFEYFSETQRNKGNFPGRFSGRQFSNSRSEMNVSTLELGDSALYLCASNRENTEAFFGQGTRLTVV.